This T cell receptor (beta chain) was recovered during a study of molecular identifiers for immune sequencing clone quantification. Many counts were recorded for this clonotype. This CDR3 is built from 17 residues. Germline CDR1 is MGHDK and CDR2 is SYGVNS. J was trimmed by 2 bases and V by 1 base; bases with no gene match: 8. For bulk TCR libraries, previously described methods and listed TCR primers were used. Each CDR3 protein is one row after TCRdb ran MiXCR on the PCR reads. The sample holds 70,000 to 95,000 distinct CDR3 sequences, under 20% seen once. Naive CD8 T cells were picked out by sorting for CD8+CD4-CCR7+CD45RA+.

The sample was naive CD8+ T cells from blood, with Jurkat cell RNA spiked in. Described subset: FACS-sorted CD8+CD4-CCR7+CD45RA+ naive T cells. The chain joins TRBV25-1 to TRBJ2-3; 8 bases line up with TRBD2. This TCR came from a human donor in good health. Some libraries in this study had Jurkat cell RNA spiked in. The CDR3 sequence is CASSEWVAGRITDTQYF. In DNA form, the CDR3 reads TGTGCCAGCAGTGAATGGGTAGCGGGGAGGATCACAGATACGCAGTATTTT.